This T cell receptor (beta chain) came from a study of CD8+ T cells in alopecia areata. Overall study context: Treated patients were dosed with oral tofacitinib, taking 5 to 10 mg twice daily. Broader study findings: On tofacitinib, scalp clonality and expanded CD8+ clones among top 100 fell significantly. Lesional scalp, especially alopecia totalis/universalis, showed higher clonality than normal scalp. Possibly because of HLA-related factors, TCR sharing was less clear across patients than in mice.

As for treatment: oral pan-JAK inhibitor, 5-10 mg twice daily. cDNA prepared by RNA extraction and subsequent reverse transcription served as the template for sequencing. Sequencing used immunoSEQ multiplex PCR; TCRdb keeps in-frame clones, though not all of them. Altogether roughly 210,000 clones are present, approximately 45% being singletons, with the ten largest covering roughly 2.8%. V was clipped by 1 base and J by 6 bases, with 13 bases between them. The CDR3 loop spans 14 amino acids. Germline V gene lookup returns CDR1 LGHNA and CDR2 YNFKEQ. Regarding this clone: Antigen specificity is unknown.

This receptor was identified in a human donor with alopecia areata. Sequencing was performed on CD4+ T cells sorted from blood, taken at approximately week 37, from a patient treated with tofacitinib. This chain uses TRBV4-2 with TRBJ2-7; D may match TRBD1 or TRBD2 (5 bases each). The CDR3 DNA is TGTGCCAGCAGCCAAGGGGGGAAAGCAACCGAGCAGTACTTC. As protein: CASSQGGKATEQYF.